Here is one TCR beta chain with its context. V lost 10 bases to trimming and J lost 5 bases; unmatched junction nucleotides: 9. CDR1 and CDR2 from the germline V gene are LNHDA and SQIVND (reference sequence). The CDR3 sequence is 14 residues long. Researchers ran the PCR with 60 Vbeta and 13 Jbeta primers. Sequencing used immunoSEQ multiplex PCR; TCRdb keeps in-frame clones, though not all of them. This sample has 150,000 to 200,000 clones, with roughly 13% found just once. The data were taken from a study of cytomegalovirus exposure and HLA in healthy donors. The chain uses TRBV19 and TRBJ2-7, with 12 bases fitting TRBD1. The source of this sequence is a man aged 50 to 59 in good health and CMV-seropositive. Source material: PBMCs. CDR3 in DNA: TGTGCCACTCAACCCGGGACAGGGGGCGACGAGCAGTACTTC. Translation: CATQPGTGGDEQYF.